The next 6 T cell receptor beta chains were all read from a single sample in a study of OX40 agonist ivuxolimab in advanced cancers. Profiling relied on immunoSEQ multiplex PCR, and the TCRdb table lists in-frame clones only, not all of them. The profile shows tens of thousands of clones, roughly 90% of them singletons. The sample consisted of CD4+ or CD8+ T cells sorted from blood, taken in a trial of the OX40 agonist ivuxolimab. The source of these receptors is an adult with an advanced solid tumor such as melanoma, head and neck, liver or kidney cancer.

This chain uses TRBV5-1 with TRBJ1-2; D gene unclear. Germline CDR1 is SGHRS and CDR2 is YFSETQ. The CDR3 covers 14 residues. Trimming took off 0 bases at V and 0 bases at J, with 6 bases between the two ends. CDR3 DNA: TGCGCCAGCAGCTTGGCGCGGACTAACTATGGCTACACCTTC. Translated: CASSLARTNYGYTF.

The chain couples TRBV6-6 to TRBJ2-7, with 7 bases matching TRBD1. The CDR3 spans 14 residues. Germline V CDR1 and CDR2: MNHNY, SVGAGI (reference sequence). The trim removed 0 bases at V and 2 bases at J, leaving 1 base unmatched. In DNA form, the CDR3 reads TGTGCCAGCAGTTACTCGACAGGGCCCTACGAGCAGTACTTC. It is translated as CASSYSTGPYEQYF.

The chain has TRBV5-4 and TRBJ1-4; D gene ambiguous. Trimming stripped 1 base from V and 8 bases from J, with 9 bases between. Germline values: CDR1 SGHNT, CDR2 YYREEE (reference sequence). This CDR3 region has 13 residues. This chain's CDR3 is CASSLTAGEKLFF. The CDR3 nucleotides are TGTGCCAGCAGCTTGACAGCAGGAGAAAAACTGTTTTTT.

The chain joins TRBV5-8 to TRBJ2-7; no clear D. The CDR3 runs to 14 residues. The V gene lost 1 base and the J gene lost 3 bases, with 11 bases spanning the gap. The germline CDR1 and CDR2 sequences are SGHTS and YDEGEE. The CDR3 sequence is CASSLQNLYYEQYF. In DNA form, the CDR3 reads TGTGCCAGCAGCTTGCAAAACCTATACTACGAGCAGTACTTC.

The CDR3 sequence: CSVEGQGAPGELFF. The CDR3 DNA is TGCAGCGTTGAAGGGCAGGGGGCGCCCGGGGAGCTGTTTTTT. The chain carries TRBV29-1 and TRBJ2-2, with 8 bases lining up with TRBD1. V was pared by 1 base and J by 6 bases, with 4 bases of the junction left unmatched. This CDR3 spans 14 amino acids. Germline lookup yields CDR1 SQVTM and CDR2 ANQGSEA.

The chain recombines TRBV7-6 with TRBJ1-3; TRBD1 agrees at 7 bases. The germline V gene has CDR1 SGHVS and CDR2 FNYEAQ. The CDR3 sequence is 19 residues long. The ends lost 5 bases at V and 4 bases at J; junction bases unmatched: 20. The CDR3 spells CASSPSIGQVNPSGNTIYF. CDR3 nucleotides: TGTGCCAGCAGCCCGTCAATTGGACAGGTGAATCCTAGCGGAAACACCATATATTTT.